Presented here are 18 T cell receptor beta chains from one specimen sequenced in a study of blood T cell repertoires in COVID-19 (dated by TCRdb to 2019 to 2021). Receptors were amplified or captured by the immunoSEQ multiplex PCR assay. TCRdb retrieved this table from immuneACCESS and kept in-frame rearrangements only. Not all clones are present; in checked studies, unresolved V genes account for under half, and no reason is known for the remainder. The sample records a few hundred thousand clones, roughly nine tenths of which are singletons. The ten largest account for approximately 3% of the sample. Sequences were obtained from PBMCs or T cells enriched from blood (not recorded which). Receptor source: a woman in her twenties or thirties who had recovered from COVID-19.

The chain is built from TRBV27 and TRBJ2-7; 10 nucleotides align to TRBD2. The CDR3 spans 15 residues. Losses at the gene ends were 6 bases for V and 4 bases for J; bases not matched to a gene: 9. The germline V gene has CDR1 MNHEY and CDR2 SMNVEV (reference sequence). CDR3 bases: TGTGCCAGCAGGTATACTAGCGGGAACCGATACGAGCAGTACTTC. It encodes CASRYTSGNRYEQYF.

The V call is TRBV15, the J call TRBJ2-7, with 8 bases aligning to TRBD1. The V gene's germline CDR1 is LNHNV and CDR2 YYDKDF (reference sequence). CDR3 length equals 14 residues. V lost 5 bases to trimming and J lost 3 bases; unmatched junction nucleotides: 6. Here the CDR3 reads CATSARTGHYEQYF. The CDR3 DNA is TGTGCCACCAGCGCCCGGACAGGGCACTACGAGCAGTACTTC.

This chain links TRBV7-2 with TRBJ2-3; 9 nucleotides align to TRBD2. Germline CDR1 reads SGHTA; CDR2 reads FQGNSA. V was pared by 2 bases and J by 3 bases, with 0 bases of the junction left unmatched. This CDR3 has 14 residues. CDR3 residues: CASSLTSGTDTQYF. CDR3 coding DNA: TGTGCCAGCAGCTTAACTAGCGGGACAGATACGCAGTATTTT. Full variable domain (remainder filled in from reference TRBV7-2 and TRBJ2-3): GAGVSQSPSNKVTEKGKDVELRCDPISGHTALYWYRQSLGQGLEFLIYFQGNSAPDKSGLPSDRFSAERTGGSVSTLTIQRTQQEDSAVYLCASSLTSGTDTQYFGPGTRLTVL.

Written as DNA, the CDR3 is TGTGCCAGTAGTATAAGAGGGAGTAATTCACCCCTCCACTTT. It specifies CASSIRGSNSPLHF. The V call is TRBV19, the J call TRBJ1-6; D gene ambiguous. From germline, CDR1 is LNHDA and CDR2 SQIVND (reference sequence). The V end was cut by 2 bases, the J end by 6 bases, with 8 bases between. The length of the CDR3 is 14 residues.

The genes are TRBV5-6 and TRBJ1-3; D not certain. This CDR3 has 17 residues. V shed 1 base and J shed 0 bases, with 14 bases lying between them. The germline CDR1 and CDR2 sequences are SGHDT and YYEEEE. The CDR3 DNA reads as TGTGCCAGCAGCTTGCGAGCGGCCAGCCTCTCTGGAAACACCATATATTTT. Translation: CASSLRAASLSGNTIYF.

The rearrangement uses TRBV7-3 and TRBJ1-6; a weak D match, TRBD1 (5 bases). The V end lost 2 bases, the J end lost 8 bases, and 16 bases lay between the germline ends. Germline assignment: CDR1 SGHTA and CDR2 FQGTGA. This CDR3 region has 16 residues. The CDR3 bases are TGTGCCAGCAGCTTAGGTTCAGGGCGTCTAGATTCACCCCTCCACTTT. Translating it yields CASSLGSGRLDSPLHF.

The chain employs TRBV2 and TRBJ1-5; D remains ambiguous. The length of the CDR3 is 13 residues. Looked up from germline, CDR1 is SNHLY and CDR2 is FYNNEI. V lost 3 bases, J lost 5 bases, and 8 bases lay in between. The CDR3 is CASSERVHQPQHF. CDR3 DNA: TGTGCCAGCAGTGAGAGGGTTCATCAGCCCCAGCATTTT. Using reference TRBV2 and TRBJ1-5 for the parts outside the CDR3, the full variable domain is EPEVTQTPSHQVTQMGQEVILRCVPISNHLYFYWYRQILGQKVEFLVSFYNNEISEKSEIFDDQFSVERPDGSNFTLKIRSTKLEDSAMYFCASSERVHQPQHFGDGTRLSIL.

The chain combines TRBV6-2 or TRBV6-3 with TRBJ2-1, with 9 bases fitting TRBD2. CDR1 is MNHEY, CDR2 SVGEGT, per germline. The CDR3 loop spans 20 amino acids. V lost 4 bases and J lost 0; bases outside the gene matches: 16. The CDR3 here is CASSSYGRGGRESSYNEQFF. The CDR3 nucleotides read TGTGCCAGCAGTTCCTACGGTAGGGGCGGGAGGGAGAGCTCCTACAATGAGCAGTTCTTC.

The genes are TRBV6-5 and TRBJ1-6, with 8 bases aligning to TRBD1. With V trimmed by 6 bases and J by 6 bases, 7 bases remained unmatched. CDR3 length: 15 amino acids. Germline CDR1 reads MNHEY; CDR2 reads SVGAGI. Written as DNA, the CDR3 is TGTGCCAGCAGACCGACAGGGGTTGGTAATTCACCCCTCCACTTT. Translation: CASRPTGVGNSPLHF.

The chain employs TRBV10-2 and TRBJ1-4, with D maybe TRBD1 (5 bases). CDR1 WSHSY and CDR2 SAAADI come from the germline V gene. The CDR3 is 12 residues long. V lost 8 bases and J 6 bases, leaving 10 bases between the germline ends. The CDR3 DNA reads as TGCGCCAGCGCACCCAGGGATGAAAAACTGTTTTTT. It encodes CASAPRDEKLFF.

This clone was counted a single time. The chain combines TRBV15 with TRBJ2-5, with TRBD1 matching over 9 bases. The germline CDR1 and CDR2 sequences are LNHNV and YYDKDF (reference sequence). Germline trimming cut 0 bases from V and 5 bases from J; bases unmatched to any gene: 10. The length of the CDR3 is 17 residues. CDR3 nucleotide sequence: TGTGCCACCAGCAGAGATGTCACAGGGGGCATGTATGAGACCCAGTACTTC. This codes for CATSRDVTGGMYETQYF. Variable domain in full (rest from reference TRBV15 and TRBJ2-5): DAMVIQNPRYQVTQFGKPVTLSCSQTLNHNVMYWYQQKSSQAPKLLFHYYDKDFNNEADTPDNFQSRRPNTSFCFLDIRSPGLGDTAMYLCATSRDVTGGMYETQYFGPGTRLLVL.

This chain joins TRBV6-6 and TRBJ1-3, with D hard to call. Germline CDR1 reads MNHNY; CDR2 reads SVGAGI (reference sequence). This CDR3 has 15 amino acids. The germline V and J ends were trimmed by 7 bases and 0 bases, with 13 bases remaining between them. CDR3 in amino acids: CASTRLGSSGNTIYF. The CDR3 nucleotides are TGTGCCAGCACCCGACTAGGGAGCTCTGGAAACACCATATATTTT.

V gene TRBV30 combines with J gene TRBJ2-3, with 8 bases matching TRBD2. This CDR3 is 15 amino acids long. Trimming took 4 bases from V and 5 from J; bases not matched to a gene: 11. Per germline, CDR1 GTSNPN and CDR2 SVGIG (reference sequence). CDR3 DNA sequence: TGTGCCTGGAATCCCGGGACTAGTAAGGGAGATACGCAGTATTTT. This gives the protein CAWNPGTSKGDTQYF.

The chain joins TRBV9 to TRBJ1-1; the match to TRBD1 covers 8 bases. V shed 4 bases, J shed 6 bases, and the junction held 8 bases outside the gene matches. Germline lookup yields CDR1 SGDLS and CDR2 YYNGEE. The CDR3 spans 14 residues. The CDR3 protein is CASSPQQGVSEAFF. The CDR3 coding sequence is TGTGCCAGCAGCCCTCAACAGGGGGTCTCTGAAGCTTTCTTT.

This clone is a singleton in its sample. V and J are TRBV11-2 and TRBJ2-5, with 9 bases matching TRBD2. J lost 5 bases, V lost 4 bases, and 11 bases had no gene match. Germline lookup yields CDR1 SGHAT and CDR2 FQNNGV. The CDR3 length is 16 residues. CDR3 sequence (DNA): TGTGCCAGCAGCTCGTTGGTAGCGGGAGTTTTGGAGACCCAGTACTTC. Its protein product is CASSSLVAGVLETQYF.

The chain combines TRBV19 with TRBJ2-1; 11 bases line up with TRBD1. The CDR3 extends over 16 amino acids. V lost 5 bases, J lost 7 bases, and 10 bases stayed unmatched. Germline CDR1 is LNHDA and CDR2 is SQIVND (reference sequence). The CDR3 DNA is TGTGCCAGTAGTGTACCGGACAGGGGGCGCATTAATGAGCAGTTCTTC. Its protein is CASSVPDRGRINEQFF.

This clone has more than one count but fewer than ten. This chain joins TRBV18 and TRBJ2-3; D may be TRBD2 (7 bases). V was pared by 2 bases and J by 6 bases, with 18 bases between. The germline CDR1 and CDR2 sequences are KGHSH and LQKENI. The CDR3 is made up of 16 amino acids. The CDR3 spells CASSPVGGPSGDTQYF. CDR3 DNA sequence: TGTGCCAGCTCACCAGTCGGGGGGCCCTCAGGGGATACGCAGTATTTT.

This chain joins TRBV7-3 and TRBJ2-1; 7 nucleotides agree with TRBD2. The CDR3 covers 14 residues. The germline gives CDR1 SGHTA, CDR2 FQGTGA. The trim removed 5 bases at V and 0 bases at J, leaving 1 base unmatched. CDR3 bases: TGTGCCAGCAGCCGCGGGGGCTCCTACAATGAGCAGTTCTTC. It codes for CASSRGGSYNEQFF.